Following are 24 T cell receptor beta chains from one sample sequenced in a study of regulatory T cells in long-lasting Graves disease. Both iRepertoire HTBI primers and Arm-PCR of CDR3 regions were used to build the TCR beta libraries. TCRdb reprocessed the multiplex PCR reads with MiXCR, giving one entry per CDR3 protein. This sample has more than 300,000 distinct CDR3 sequences, with roughly a sixth found just once. Time point meaning: newly diagnosed GD, antithyroid drugs for less than 3 months. The TCR library used RNA extracted from PBMCs. This material consisted of peripheral blood mononuclear cells (PBMCs), taken at new diagnosis, from a patient treated with antithyroid drugs. These receptors all come from a female donor with Graves disease.

In nucleotides, the CDR3 is TGTGCCAGCAGCATACGACAGGTTTCGGGTGAAAAACTGTTTTTT. It yields the protein CASSIRQVSGEKLFF. The J gene is TRBJ1-4, the V gene TRBV5-6; D might be TRBD1 (6 bases). Germline CDR1 reads SGHDT; CDR2 reads YYEEEE. Deletions cut 4 bases from V and 7 bases from J, with 17 bases between. The CDR3 runs 15 residues.

This clonotype has at least ten counts. The chain uses TRBV6-1 and TRBJ1-4, with 8 bases fitting TRBD1. V trimming: 0 bases; J trimming: 4 bases; junction bases outside the gene matches: 4. The CDR3 contains 16 residues. Germline lookup yields CDR1 MNHNS and CDR2 SASEGT. The CDR3 sequence is CASSEALGQGNEKLFF. The CDR3 DNA follows: TGTGCCAGCAGTGAAGCGCTTGGACAGGGTAATGAAAAACTGTTTTTT.

J is TRBJ2-7 and V is TRBV12-3 or TRBV12-4, with D possibly called TRBD1 or TRBD2 (5 bases each). V lost 5 bases and J 9 bases, leaving 11 bases between the germline ends. The CDR3 totals 11 residues. As DNA, the CDR3 is TGTGCCAGCAGTCCCGGGGCCGGGCAGTACTTC. It yields the protein CASSPGAGQYF.

The chain joins TRBV9 to TRBJ1-4; TRBD1 agrees at 9 bases. With V trimmed by 3 bases and J by 8 bases, 5 bases remained unmatched. The length of the CDR3 is 14 residues. Germline V gene data show CDR1 as SGDLS and CDR2 as YYNGEE. CDR3 bases: TGTGCCAGCAGCGAGACAGGGGGTCGCGAAAAACTGTTTTTT. Its translation is CASSETGGREKLFF.

The chain has TRBV28 and TRBJ2-6; D ambiguous. Trimming took off 6 bases at V and 0 bases at J, with 18 bases between the two ends. The germline gives CDR1 MDHEN, CDR2 SYDVKM. CDR3 size: 18 residues. CDR3 in DNA: TGTGCCAGCAGAGCTCATCTCCGGGCGCCCTCTGGGGCCAACGTCCTGACTTTC. Its protein product is CASRAHLRAPSGANVLTF.

The sample holds many counts of this clonotype. The rearrangement links TRBV12-3 or TRBV12-4 to TRBJ1-5, with D possibly being TRBD1 (5 bases). CDR3 length: 16 amino acids. V lost 3 bases and J 0 bases, leaving 12 bases between the germline ends. CDR3 amino acids: CASSLNGADSNQPQHF. The CDR3 DNA follows: TGTGCCAGCAGTTTGAACGGGGCGGATAGCAATCAGCCCCAGCATTTT.

This clonotype was observed at least ten times. The chain links TRBV20-1 to TRBJ2-5; tentative D call: TRBD1 (5 bases). Germline V CDR1 and CDR2: DFQATT, SNEGSKA (reference sequence). The length of the CDR3 is 14 residues. The germline V and J ends were trimmed by 4 bases and 0 bases, with 12 bases remaining between them. The CDR3 DNA sequence: TGCAGTGCTAAACAGGACGGCGACCAAGAGACCCAGTACTTC. Residues: CSAKQDGDQETQYF.

This clonotype turned up a few times. A junction end diverges from the germline sequence, so it may reflect a read error. The V and J genes are TRBV5-1 and TRBJ2-5; D is possibly TRBD2 (6 bases). The CDR3 consists of 11 residues. Germline-derived CDR1 and CDR2 are SGHRS and YFSETQ. This CDR3 is CASSRRETRYF. CDR3 bases: TGCGCCAGCAGCAGACGGGAGACCCGGTACTTC.

This clonotype was seen ten or more times. The chain employs TRBV27 and TRBJ2-1; 9 nucleotides agree with TRBD2. This CDR3 contains 14 residues. Trimming at V came to 6 bases and at J to 12 bases, leaving 12 bases not matched to a gene. The germline CDR1 and CDR2 sequences are MNHEY and SMNVEV (reference sequence). CDR3 region: CASSSSRREGGQFF. CDR3 sequence (DNA): TGTGCCAGCAGCTCCAGTCGGCGGGAGGGAGGGCAGTTCTTC.

This clonotype was counted many times. The chain links TRBV5-5 to TRBJ2-5; possible D gene TRBD1, 6 bases. The length of the CDR3 is 14 residues. Germline lookup yields CDR1 SGHKS and CDR2 YYEKEE (reference sequence). The ends were cut back, 2 bases at V and 1 base at J, with 9 bases in the middle. This chain's CDR3 is CASSLGQLQETQYF. The CDR3 region has the DNA TGTGCCAGCAGCTTAGGACAGCTCCAAGAGACCCAGTACTTC. The full variable domain, rest sourced from reference TRBV5-5 and TRBJ2-5, is DAGVTQSPTHLIKTRGQQVTLRCSPISGHKSVSWYQQVLGQGPQFIFQYYEKEERGRGNFPDRFSARQFPNYSSELNVNALLLGDSALYLCASSLGQLQETQYFGPGTRLLVL.

This clonotype was observed at least ten times. The gene calls are TRBV6-5 and TRBJ1-2, with D possibly TRBD1 on 6 matching bases. This CDR3 region has 14 residues. Trimming cost V 0 bases and J 4 bases, with 9 bases left between them. The V gene's germline CDR1 is MNHEY and CDR2 SVGAGI. CDR3 protein: CASSYSTGAYGYTF. The CDR3 DNA reads as TGTGCCAGCAGTTACTCGACGGGGGCCTATGGCTACACCTTC.

This clonotype was counted many times. The chain joins TRBV9 to TRBJ1-2; TRBD1 matches 9 bases. Germline-derived CDR1 and CDR2 are SGDLS and YYNGEE. V shed 6 bases, J shed 7 bases, and the junction held 10 bases outside the gene matches. The CDR3 has 14 amino acids. Here the CDR3 DNA reads TGTGCCAGCACCTCTAGGGACAGGGATGCTGGCTACACCTTC. As protein: CASTSRDRDAGYTF.

This clonotype was recorded many times. The V and J genes are TRBV7-2 and TRBJ1-2, with D possibly TRBD1 on 5 matching bases. This CDR3 has 15 amino acids. V was shortened by 5 bases and J by 2 bases, with 15 bases between the two germline ends. Germline V gene data show CDR1 as SGHTA and CDR2 as FQGNSA. CDR3 sequence reads: CASSGGGKLNYGYTF. CDR3 sequence (DNA): TGTGCCAGCAGCGGGGGGGGAAAACTGAACTATGGCTACACCTTC.

The table lists this clonotype with many counts. The rearrangement links TRBV28 to TRBJ2-3; weak D call: TRBD2 (6 bases). Germline CDR1 is MDHEN and CDR2 is SYDVKM. The ends were cut back, 5 bases at V and 1 base at J, with 16 bases in the middle. This CDR3 is built from 16 residues. CDR3 residues: CASSAPRTGGTDTQYF. In DNA form, the CDR3 reads TGTGCCAGCAGTGCCCCCCGAACGGGAGGCACAGATACGCAGTATTTT.

This clonotype was picked up many times. The V gene is TRBV15, the J gene TRBJ1-4; D might be TRBD1 (5 bases). The V gene's germline CDR1 is LNHNV and CDR2 YYDKDF (reference sequence). The ends were cut back, 3 bases at V and 6 bases at J, with 14 bases in the middle. The CDR3 runs 15 residues. The DNA for the CDR3 is TGTGCCACCAGCAGTGATCCGGGGACGGATGAAAAACTGTTTTTT. It codes for CATSSDPGTDEKLFF.

Notes on this clonotype: This clone may be a read error of a much larger clone one base away. The chain uses TRBV7-6 and TRBJ2-1, with TRBD2 identical over 12 bases. CDR1 and CDR2 from the germline V gene are SGHVS and FNYEAQ. V shed 5 bases and J 10 bases; nucleotides not matched to a gene: 12. This CDR3 region has 16 residues. CDR3 DNA sequence: TGTGCCAGCAGCCCGCGGACTAGCGGGACCTCCTACGAGCAGTTCTTC. Protein: CASSPRTSGTSYEQFF.

This rearrangement joins TRBV27 to TRBJ2-7; a possible D gene is TRBD2 (6 bases). Trimming removed 3 bases from V and 3 bases from J, with 18 bases in between. Per germline, CDR1 MNHEY and CDR2 SMNVEV (reference sequence). The CDR3 has 16 residues. CDR3 DNA: TGTGCCAGCAGTTTCGGTGTGGAGGGCAGATACTACGAGCAGTACTTC. This sequence encodes CASSFGVEGRYYEQYF.

Note on this clonotype: This sequence may be a read error, since a much larger clone differs from it by one base. V is TRBV4-3 and J is TRBJ2-5, with no clear D. Germline values: CDR1 LGHNA, CDR2 YSLEER. This CDR3 spans 15 amino acids. Trimming removed 1 base from V and 0 bases from J, with 9 bases in between. Written as DNA, the CDR3 is TGCGCCAGCAGCCAAGTTGTCGGCTACCAAGAGACCCAGTACTTC. Protein product: CASSQVVGYQETQYF.

This clonotype has at least ten counts. The chain links TRBV5-1 to TRBJ2-3, with 7 bases that match TRBD2. The CDR3 covers 16 residues. Germline CDR1 reads SGHRS; CDR2 reads YFSETQ. V trimming: 0 bases; J trimming: 1 base; junction bases outside the gene matches: 5. The CDR3, as DNA: TGCGCCAGCAGCTTGGCCACTAGCGCCCGCACAGATACGCAGTATTTT. Translated, it gives CASSLATSARTDTQYF.

A note on this clonotype: With a far larger clone one base away, a read error is the likely cause. The genes are TRBV6-1 and TRBJ1-1; no firm D call. The V end lost 5 bases, the J end lost 1 base, and 20 bases lay between the germline ends. Per germline, CDR1 MNHNS and CDR2 SASEGT. The CDR3 consists of 17 residues. Here the CDR3 reads CASSYLAGGRTNTEAFF. The CDR3 nucleotides are TGTGCCAGCAGTTATCTCGCTGGTGGCAGAACGAACACTGAAGCTTTCTTT.

J is TRBJ2-2 and V is TRBV11-3; the match to TRBD2 covers 8 bases. J gave up 6 bases and V 1 base, and 7 bases lay outside the gene matches. The germline V gene has CDR1 SGHNT and CDR2 YENEEA. This CDR3 comprises 16 residues. The CDR3 sequence is CASSLGGGRSAGELFF. DNA of the CDR3: TGTGCCAGCAGCTTAGGCGGGGGGCGGAGCGCCGGGGAGCTGTTTTTT.

This clonotype was counted at least ten times. The rearrangement links TRBV6-2 or TRBV6-3 to TRBJ1-2, with D perhaps TRBD1 (5 bases). With 7 bases removed from V and 7 bases from J, the gap between germline ends came to 10 bases. Germline V gene lookup returns CDR1 MNHEY and CDR2 SVGEGT. There are 11 residues in the CDR3. The CDR3 reads CASNDRGGYTF. DNA for the CDR3: TGTGCCAGCAACGACAGAGGTGGCTACACCTTC.

This clonotype has just a few counts. The chain joins TRBV19 to TRBJ1-1; D gene ambiguous. The CDR3 loop spans 11 amino acids. V lost 8 bases, J lost 5 bases, and 9 bases lay in between. The germline gives CDR1 LNHDA, CDR2 SQIVND (reference sequence). The chain's CDR3 is CASGWLTEAFF. CDR3 DNA sequence: TGTGCCAGTGGTTGGTTGACTGAAGCTTTCTTT.

This clonotype has a handful of counts. The chain employs TRBV12-3 or TRBV12-4 and TRBJ2-2; 7 nucleotides align to TRBD2. The CDR3 contains 14 residues. The V and J ends lost 8 bases and 5 bases, in that order; junction bases with no gene match: 8. In DNA form, the CDR3 reads TGTGCCAGCCGCGCCCTAGCGGAGACCGGGGAGCTGTTTTTT. This gives the protein CASRALAETGELFF.